Shown below are 19 T cell receptor beta chains from a single sample sequenced in a study of blood T cells in healthy people across ages (dated by TCRdb to the mid-2010s). The receptor library was made with 5' RACE. The instrument was an Illumina HiSeq 2500. A second about 6 to 11 cycle PCR used a sample-barcoded 5' primer and a J-beta primer mix. TCRdb reran the public reads through fastp at Q25 and MiXCR, keeping productive beta chains. For every CDR3 protein sequence, its rows merge into one entry that carries the most common genes and DNA. A total of 800,000 or so distinct CDR3 sequences appear in this sample, about 45% of them only once. 15% to 20% of the sample is taken by the ten largest. Material: blood. These receptors all stem from an elderly man in good health.

The CDR3 DNA follows: TGTGCCAGCAGCTTGGTCAGGGACCCCTCCTACGAGCAGTACTTC. Protein product: CASSLVRDPSYEQYF. V gene TRBV5-6 combines with J gene TRBJ2-7; D possibly matches TRBD1 or TRBD2 (5 bases each). Germline CDR1 reads SGHDT; CDR2 reads YYEEEE. CDR3 length: 15 residues. V was pared by 0 bases and J by 0 bases, with 10 bases between.

This clonotype was recorded a few times. The chain combines TRBV12-3 or TRBV12-4 with TRBJ2-3; 10 positions agree with TRBD2. Trimming removed 6 bases from V and 1 base from J; junction bases left unmatched: 4. The CDR3 totals 15 residues. The CDR3 region is CASSPTSGGTDTQYF. CDR3 DNA sequence: TGTGCCAGCAGCCCAACTAGCGGGGGCACAGATACGCAGTATTTT.

This chain joins TRBV30 and TRBJ1-2, with unresolved D. Germline lookup yields CDR1 GTSNPN and CDR2 SVGIG (reference sequence). The CDR3 contains 14 residues. V was cut by 6 bases and J by 7 bases, with 21 bases left in between. CDR3 nucleotide sequence: TGTGCCTGTTCCGATCTGACATTTTCGGCTGGCTACACCTTC. Translating it yields CACSDLTFSAGYTF.

The J gene is TRBJ2-7, the V gene TRBV28; D not resolved. Germline-derived CDR1 and CDR2 are MDHEN and SYDVKM. Trimming removed 6 bases from V and 4 bases from J, with 7 bases in between. The CDR3 extends over 11 amino acids. CDR3 region: CASREGYEQYF. CDR3 sequence (DNA): TGTGCCAGCAGAGAAGGTTACGAGCAGTACTTC.

This clonotype was found a few times. The CDR3 loop is CSAGGGGHLYNEQFF. The CDR3 DNA sequence: TGCAGTGCCGGGGGCGGAGGGCACTTATACAATGAGCAGTTCTTC. The chain combines TRBV20-1 with TRBJ2-1; D possibly matches TRBD1 or TRBD2 (6 bases each). V lost 6 bases and J lost 4, with 19 bases in between. The germline CDR1 and CDR2 sequences are DFQATT and SNEGSKA (reference sequence). The CDR3 has 15 amino acids.

This clonotype showed up just a few times. The V gene is TRBV9, the J gene TRBJ2-1, with TRBD2 identical over 14 bases. The junction had 20 bases not matched to a gene; V was cut back by 0 bases and J by 6 bases. Germline V CDR1 and CDR2: SGDLS, YYNGEE. This CDR3 is 22 amino acids long. The CDR3 nucleotides are TGTGCCAGCAGCGTAGGGACAGTCTCCGGGACTAGCGGGAGAAGGCCTGTCAATGAGCAGTTCTTC. Translated: CASSVGTVSGTSGRRPVNEQFF.

This clonotype appeared a few times. This rearrangement joins TRBV11-2 to TRBJ2-1; D might be TRBD2 (5 bases). The CDR3 has 12 amino acids. Trimming shortened V by 6 bases and J by 8 bases, and 11 bases separated the two germline ends. Germline CDR1 SGHAT, CDR2 FQNNGV. The chain's CDR3 is CASSRGQDEQFF. The CDR3 DNA follows: TGTGCCAGCAGTCGGGGTCAGGATGAGCAGTTCTTC. Complete variable domain (other parts from reference TRBV11-2 and TRBJ2-1): EAGVAQSPRYKIIEKRQSVAFWCNPISGHATLYWYQQILGQGPKLLIQFQNNGVVDDSQLPKDRFSAERLKGVDSTLKIQPAKLEDSAVYLCASSRGQDEQFFGPGTRLTVL.

The CDR3 nucleotides are TGTGCCACCAGCAGAGATCCTGCGGACACTGAAGCTTTCTTT. It codes for CATSRDPADTEAFF. The gene calls are TRBV15 and TRBJ1-1; D remains ambiguous. Germline V gene sequence: CDR1 LNHNV, CDR2 YYDKDF (reference sequence). Trimming left V 0 bases short and J 3 bases short, with 8 bases between. The CDR3 consists of 14 residues.

Only one count was recorded for this clonotype. The chain couples TRBV29-1 to TRBJ1-2; a weak D match, TRBD1 (5 bases). Trimming stripped 2 bases from V and 8 bases from J, with 9 bases between. CDR1 SQVTM and CDR2 ANQGSEA come from the germline V gene. The CDR3 spans 11 residues. Written as DNA, the CDR3 is TGCAGCGTTGAAAGGGGCGCGGGCTACACCTTC. Translating it yields CSVERGAGYTF.

The chain employs TRBV12-3 or TRBV12-4 and TRBJ1-1; TRBD1 aligns across 7 bases. Trimming removed 6 bases from V and 5 bases from J; junction bases left unmatched: 12. CDR3 length: 15 residues. The CDR3: CASRPTRARGTEAFF. CDR3 in DNA: TGTGCCAGCAGACCAACGAGAGCCAGGGGGACTGAAGCTTTCTTT.

The chain uses TRBV27 and TRBJ2-7, with TRBD2 identical over 10 bases. CDR1 and CDR2 from the germline V gene are MNHEY and SMNVEV (reference sequence). The length of the CDR3 is 15 residues. V lost 2 bases, J lost 3 bases, and 4 bases stayed unmatched. CDR3 residues: CASSLGLADYYEQYF. Written as DNA, the CDR3 is TGTGCCAGCAGTTTAGGACTAGCGGATTACTACGAGCAGTACTTC.

This clonotype was detected only a few times. CDR3 residues: CASRGDRGSFYEQYF. For the CDR3, the DNA is TGTGCCAGCAGGGGGGACAGGGGGTCTTTCTACGAGCAGTACTTC. This sequence joins TRBV27 and TRBJ2-5; 11 nucleotides line up with TRBD1. Judging by the DNA end, TRBJ2-7 fits better; the J call may be wrong. This CDR3 comprises 15 residues. Per germline, CDR1 MNHEY and CDR2 SMNVEV (reference sequence).

This clonotype was found a few times. The chain carries TRBV5-1 and TRBJ2-1; D is perhaps TRBD1 (6 bases). The length of the CDR3 is 14 residues. V was cut by 2 bases and J by 7 bases, with 13 bases left in between. CDR1 SGHRS and CDR2 YFSETQ come from the germline V gene. The CDR3 loop reads CASSLQGPQNEQFF. The CDR3 nucleotides are TGCGCCAGCAGCTTACAGGGCCCTCAGAATGAGCAGTTCTTC.

Points on this clonotype: This could be a read error, since a much larger clone is one nucleotide away. The chain recombines TRBV12-3 or TRBV12-4 with TRBJ2-1; possibly TRBD1 for D (7 bases). CDR3 length equals 15 residues. V shed 4 bases and J shed 4 bases, with 14 bases lying between them. CDR3 nucleotide sequence: TGTGCCAGCAGTTGGGGGGACAGACCTTACAATGAGCAGTTCTTC. It is translated as CASSWGDRPYNEQFF.

The sample holds many counts of this clonotype. The chain has TRBV29-1 and TRBJ2-7; 8 bases map to TRBD2. This CDR3 spans 13 amino acids. Germline CDR1 SQVTM, CDR2 ANQGSEA. V lost 3 bases, J lost 4 bases, and 5 bases stayed unmatched. The CDR3 nucleotides read TGCAGCGTTGAGCGGGAGGACCAATACGAGCAGTACTTC. Translated, it gives CSVEREDQYEQYF.

This clonotype was observed a handful of times. The chain combines TRBV20-1 with TRBJ2-1; 9 bases are a match to TRBD2. From germline, CDR1 is DFQATT and CDR2 SNEGSKA (reference sequence). The ends lost 3 bases at V and 2 bases at J; junction bases unmatched: 5. The CDR3 spans 15 residues. The CDR3 sequence is CSASGLAGPYNEQFF. DNA of the CDR3: TGCAGTGCTAGTGGCCTAGCGGGACCCTACAATGAGCAGTTCTTC.

The chain carries TRBV20-1 and TRBJ2-5; D possibly corresponds to TRBD2 (6 bases). Trimming left V 8 bases short and J 4 bases short, with 11 bases between. The CDR3 runs to 11 residues. CDR1 DFQATT and CDR2 SNEGSKA come from the germline V gene (reference sequence). CDR3 region: CSSGTLETQYF. DNA for the CDR3: TGCAGTTCCGGGACTCTAGAGACCCAGTACTTC.

The V gene is TRBV20-1, the J gene TRBJ2-3; D is ambiguous. V lost 0 bases and J 0 bases, leaving 13 bases between the germline ends. In germline, CDR1 is DFQATT, CDR2 SNEGSKA (reference sequence). CDR3 length equals 16 residues. Here the CDR3 reads CSARDPAVLSTDTQYF. The CDR3 DNA sequence: TGCAGTGCTAGAGATCCGGCGGTCCTTAGCACAGATACGCAGTATTTT.

This clonotype was seen many times. J is TRBJ2-1 and V is TRBV29-1; 11 bases match TRBD2. CDR3 length equals 16 residues. Germline V gene sequence: CDR1 SQVTM, CDR2 ANQGSEA. V was pared by 3 bases and J by 2 bases, with 6 bases of the junction left unmatched. The DNA of the CDR3 is TGCAGCGTTGAGGCCAGGACTAGCGGGCCCTACAATGAGCAGTTCTTC. Encoded protein: CSVEARTSGPYNEQFF.